Listed below are T cell receptor beta chains from one sample, sequenced in a study of shared clonotypes between healthy human individuals. Sequencing used immunoSEQ multiplex PCR; TCRdb keeps in-frame clones, though not all of them. Among approximately 1,000,000 clones listed, approximately 77% were seen once. The sequenced sample was memory CD4+ T cells from PBMCs. These receptor sequences come from a man younger than 35 in good health. Some clones in this sample may be carry-over from other donors' samples. CDR3s include the opening cysteine and the closing phenylalanine or tryptophan. The order of the fields is D gene, J gene, clone size, V gene, CDR3 DNA, CDR3 protein. The D gene is left open where the match is weak. The size entry is marked missing in some rows and otherwise reads once, few, many or a size class.

D: NA
J: TRBJ1-4
size: NA
V: TRBV9
DNA: TGTGCCAGCAGCACCGCGCCCAGGGAAAAACTGTTTTTT
CDR3: CASSTAPREKLFF

D: NA
J: TRBJ1-5
size: NA
V: TRBV19
DNA: TGTGCCACTACACTGCGGTTCAATCAGCCCCAGCATTTT
CDR3: CATTLRFNQPQHF

D: NA
J: TRBJ2-5
size: once
V: TRBV25-1
DNA: TGTGCCAGCAGTGAATATCTGGCCGGGGAGACCCAGTACTTC
CDR3: CASSEYLAGETQYF

D: NA
J: TRBJ1-5
size: NA
V: TRBV2
DNA: TGTGCCAGCAAAATTTCGACCAATCAGCCCCAGCATTTT
CDR3: CASKISTNQPQHF

D: NA
J: TRBJ1-2
size: many
V: TRBV6-5
DNA: TGTGCCAGCAGACACCCCACAAGAGGCTACACCTTC
CDR3: CASRHPTRGYTF

D: TRBD2
J: TRBJ2-1
size: NA
V: TRBV28
DNA: TGTGCCAGCAGTTCCTCCGGGACTAGCCTTAATGAGCAGTTCTTC
CDR3: CASSSSGTSLNEQFF

D: NA
J: TRBJ2-5
size: once
V: TRBV7-2
DNA: TGTGCCAGCAGCCGGACCCTTAGCGGTGAAGAGACCCAGTACTTC
CDR3: CASSRTLSGEETQYF

D: NA
J: TRBJ2-7
size: NA
V: TRBV14
DNA: TGTGCCAGCAGCCAAGAGTACGAGCAGTACTTC
CDR3: CASSQEYEQYF

D: TRBD1
J: TRBJ1-5
size: NA
V: TRBV5-1
DNA: TGCGCCAGCAGTACGGGACAGGGGGCTCAGCCCCAGCATTTT
CDR3: CASSTGQGAQPQHF

D: NA
J: TRBJ1-5
size: once
V: TRBV28
DNA: TGTGCCAGCAGTTTTTTGGACCGTAATCAGCCCCAGCATTTT
CDR3: CASSFLDRNQPQHF

D: NA
J: TRBJ2-1
size: NA
V: TRBV5-4
DNA: TGTGCCAGCAGCTTGACGGGAGACTCCTACAATGAGCAGTTCTTC
CDR3: CASSLTGDSYNEQFF

D: NA
J: TRBJ2-1
size: NA
V: TRBV9
DNA: TGTGCCAGCAGCGTAGAGCCACTAGAAGTAAATGAGCAGTTCTTC
CDR3: CASSVEPLEVNEQFF

D: TRBD1
J: TRBJ2-3
size: once
V: TRBV6-1
DNA: TGTGCCAGCAGTGGCAGGGGGCCTTCAGATACGCAGTATTTT
CDR3: CASSGRGPSDTQYF

D: NA
J: TRBJ2-7
size: NA
V: TRBV28
DNA: TGTGCCAGCAGCCAAAGGACCACGAAGCAGTACTTC
CDR3: CASSQRTTKQYF

D: NA
J: TRBJ1-1
size: NA
V: TRBV6-6
DNA: TGTGCCAGCAGTTACTCGACGGGGGGCCCAAGGGAAGCTTTCTTT
CDR3: CASSYSTGGPREAFF

D: TRBD1
J: TRBJ2-6
size: NA
V: TRBV30
DNA: TGCGCCTGGGGACAGGGGATACTCTCTGGGGCCAACGTCCTGACTTTC
CDR3: CAWGQGILSGANVLTF

D: NA
J: TRBJ1-4
size: NA
V: TRBV19
DNA: TGTGCCAGCCATCGGGCAGGCCCCCATGAAAAACTGTTTTTT
CDR3: CASHRAGPHEKLFF

D: NA
J: TRBJ1-2
size: few
V: TRBV5-1
DNA: TGCGCCAGCAGCTTGGACGGGGACTATGGCTACACCTTC
CDR3: CASSLDGDYGYTF

D: TRBD1
J: TRBJ1-1
size: NA
V: TRBV5-4
DNA: TGTGCCAGCACCTCGACAGGGATGAACACTGAAGCTTTCTTT
CDR3: CASTSTGMNTEAFF

D: TRBD1
J: TRBJ1-2
size: NA
V: TRBV5-1
DNA: TGCGCCAGCAGCTTGGGACAGGGAGGTTCCTATGGCTACACCTTC
CDR3: CASSLGQGGSYGYTF

D: TRBD2
J: TRBJ2-6
size: NA
V: TRBV28
DNA: TGTGCCAGCAGTTTCCTCCATTGGACTAGCGGGAGGAGCTCTGGGGCCAACGTCCTGACTTTC
CDR3: CASSFLHWTSGRSSGANVLTF

D: TRBD1
J: TRBJ1-2
size: NA
V: TRBV19
DNA: TGTGCCAGTAGCCGGACAGGGCCCCATGGCTACACCTTC
CDR3: CASSRTGPHGYTF

D: TRBD2
J: TRBJ2-1
size: NA
V: TRBV2
DNA: TGTGCCAGCAGAACTAGCGGGAGTAGCGATGAGCAGTTCTTC
CDR3: CASRTSGSSDEQFF

D: TRBD1
J: TRBJ2-2
size: NA
V: TRBV7-7
DNA: TGTGCCAGCAGCTCTGGGACAGGGGGCGGGGAGCTGTTTTTT
CDR3: CASSSGTGGGELFF

D: TRBD2
J: TRBJ2-7
size: NA
V: TRBV28
DNA: TGTGCCAGCAGTTCCTTAGCGGGAGGGCCTATTTACGAGCAGTACTTC
CDR3: CASSSLAGGPIYEQYF

D: NA
J: TRBJ2-3
size: NA
V: TRBV19
DNA: TGTGCCAGTAGTATTCGGCGGCCCCGAACAGATACGCAGTATTTT
CDR3: CASSIRRPRTDTQYF

D: NA
J: TRBJ1-1
size: few
V: TRBV30
DNA: TGTGCCTGGAGTACCCGGGGGTCGGCGAGGACTTTCTTT
CDR3: CAWSTRGSARTFF

D: NA
J: TRBJ2-2
size: once
V: TRBV7-2
DNA: TGTGCCAGCAGCTTAGCCAGGCGATCGGGGACCGGGGAGCTGTTTTTT
CDR3: CASSLARRSGTGELFF

D: NA
J: TRBJ2-5
size: once
V: TRBV5-8
DNA: TGTGCCAGCAGCTTTCAGGGTACAGAGACCCAGTACTTC
CDR3: CASSFQGTETQYF

D: NA
J: TRBJ2-1
size: NA
V: TRBV29-1
DNA: TGCAGCGTGACCGGGGCCTCCTACAATGAGCAGTTCTTC
CDR3: CSVTGASYNEQFF

D: TRBD1
J: TRBJ1-3
size: NA
V: TRBV6-5
DNA: TGTGCCAGCATGTTTCAGGGGGCGCGAGGAAACACCATATATTTT
CDR3: CASMFQGARGNTIYF

D: NA
J: TRBJ2-5
size: NA
V: TRBV7-3
DNA: TGTGCCAGCAGCTTAAATAGGGGTAGGGAACAAGAGACCCAGTACTTC
CDR3: CASSLNRGREQETQYF

D: NA
J: TRBJ1-5
size: NA
V: TRBV18
DNA: TGTGCCAGCTCACCAGAAGCGTATAGCAATCAGCCCCAGCATTTT
CDR3: CASSPEAYSNQPQHF